This T cell receptor beta chain was recorded in a study of blood T cell repertoires in COVID-19. At the level of the study: Samples representing acute and convalescent COVID-19 were sourced from the United States, Italy and Spain. PBMCs, B-cell-depleted T cells, or T cells provided the cDNA or gDNA that made up the material.

The germline V gene encodes CDR1 KGHSH and CDR2 LQKENI. The ends were cut back, 2 bases at V and 3 bases at J, with 26 bases in the middle. The CDR3 length is 19 residues. Under the authors' procedure: Counts of nucleated cells, estimated from reference gene primer amplification, were obtained. Data came from immunoSEQ multiplex PCR; TCRdb stores just in-frame clones and leaves some out. The V and J calls and the clone size are those of that table, but D and trimming were determined from the DNA. This sample carries about 140,000 clones, 85% of them seen once, and the ten largest clones take 2.5% to 3%.

The rearrangement joins TRBV18 to TRBJ2-7; TRBD1 is a possible D gene (6 bases). This clonotype was obtained from a man between 50 and 59 years old with acute or convalescent COVID-19. Material: peripheral blood. The CDR3 is CASSPEVWGPEDKYYEQYF. DNA for the CDR3: TGTGCCAGCTCACCAGAAGTTTGGGGGCCGGAGGACAAGTACTACGAGCAGTACTTC.